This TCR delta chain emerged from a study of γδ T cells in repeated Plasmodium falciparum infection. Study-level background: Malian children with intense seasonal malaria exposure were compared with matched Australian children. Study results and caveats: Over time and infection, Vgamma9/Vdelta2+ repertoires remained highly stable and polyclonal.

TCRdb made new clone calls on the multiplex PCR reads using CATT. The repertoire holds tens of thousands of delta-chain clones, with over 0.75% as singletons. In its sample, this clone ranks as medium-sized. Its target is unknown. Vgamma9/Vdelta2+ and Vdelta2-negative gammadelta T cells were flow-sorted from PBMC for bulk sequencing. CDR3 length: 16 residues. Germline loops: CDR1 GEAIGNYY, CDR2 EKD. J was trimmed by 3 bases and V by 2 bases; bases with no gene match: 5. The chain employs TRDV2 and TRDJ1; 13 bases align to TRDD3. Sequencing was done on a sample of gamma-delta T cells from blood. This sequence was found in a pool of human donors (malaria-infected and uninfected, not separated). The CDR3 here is CACDILGDTAADKLIF. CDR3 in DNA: TGTGCCTGTGACATACTGGGGGATACGGCGGCCGATAAACTCATCTTT.